A single sample gave rise to the 22 T cell receptor beta chains below, sequenced in a study of blood T cell repertoires in COVID-19. Only in-frame clones appear in the TCRdb table, and some are missing; sequencing was by immunoSEQ multiplex PCR. Among some 300,000 clones listed, approximately 90% were seen once. Material for sequencing was peripheral blood. The source is a woman between 25 and 40 years old who had recovered from COVID-19.

This rearrangement joins TRBV11-2 to TRBJ2-6; D might be TRBD1 (6 bases). Deletions cut 0 bases from V and 1 base from J, with 13 bases between. The CDR3 is made up of 18 amino acids. Germline V lookup: CDR1 SGHAT, CDR2 FQNNGV. CDR3 in DNA: TGTGCCAGCAGCTTAGATCGAGCAGGGGTGTCTGGGGCCAACGTCCTGACTTTC. Its protein is CASSLDRAGVSGANVLTF.

The V call is TRBV6-5, the J call TRBJ1-2, with 8 bases aligning to TRBD1. This CDR3 region has 14 residues. Germline values: CDR1 MNHEY, CDR2 SVGAGI. V shed 5 bases, J shed 4 bases, and the junction held 6 bases outside the gene matches. The CDR3 DNA is TGTGCCAGCAGTAACGACAGGGGAGGCTATGGCTACACCTTC. Protein: CASSNDRGGYGYTF.

This chain links TRBV11-3 with TRBJ2-7; 7 bases agree with TRBD2. Germline CDR1 reads SGHNT; CDR2 reads YENEEA. The CDR3 has 13 amino acids. After removal of 3 bases from V and 8 bases from J, the junction contained 7 bases not matched to a gene. CDR3 in DNA: TGTGCCAGCAGCTTTAGCGGGCTCTCTCAGCAGTACTTC. It is translated as CASSFSGLSQQYF.

The chain recombines TRBV15 with TRBJ2-2, with D maybe TRBD1 (6 bases). Germline CDR1 reads LNHNV; CDR2 reads YYDKDF (reference sequence). Between the trimmed V and J ends, which lost 3 bases and 8 bases, there was a span of 16 bases. CDR3 length equals 15 residues. As DNA, the CDR3 is TGTGCCACCAGCAGGAGTACAGGGAATAGGGGGGAGCTGTTTTTT. It codes for CATSRSTGNRGELFF.

The CDR3 coding sequence is TGTGCCAGCAGTTCTCATACAGGGAACACTGAAGCTTTCTTT. Translating it yields CASSSHTGNTEAFF. The gene calls are TRBV6-1 and TRBJ1-1; weak D call: TRBD1 (5 bases). V lost 5 bases and J 1 base, leaving 11 bases between the germline ends. This CDR3 is built from 14 residues. Germline values: CDR1 MNHNS, CDR2 SASEGT.

V and J are TRBV5-1 and TRBJ1-1; maybe TRBD1 (5 bases). CDR3 size: 15 residues. Between the trimmed V and J ends, which lost 1 base and 1 base, there was a span of 11 bases. Germline CDR1 and CDR2: SGHRS and YFSETQ. The CDR3 coding sequence is TGCGCCAGCAGCTTGTGGGCGGGGCAGAACACTGAAGCTTTCTTT. Translation: CASSLWAGQNTEAFF.

The sample holds many counts of this clone. V is TRBV4-1 and J is TRBJ2-1; 9 nucleotides match TRBD1. The junction had 10 bases not matched to a gene; V was cut back by 0 bases and J by 10 bases. Germline CDR1 MGHRA, CDR2 YSYEKL. This CDR3 comprises 16 residues. The CDR3 DNA sequence: TGCGCCAGCAGCCAAGAAGGGACAGGGTGGAATAACGAGCAGTTCTTC. Translated: CASSQEGTGWNNEQFF.

This clone has more than one count but fewer than ten. V usage is TRBV2 and J usage is TRBJ1-4; D perhaps matches TRBD1 (5 bases). V lost 8 bases, J lost 7 bases, and 14 bases lay in between. The CDR3 sequence is 13 residues long. Germline CDR1 SNHLY, CDR2 FYNNEI. CDR3 residues: CASHGGKGEKLFF. The CDR3 region has the DNA TGTGCCAGCCATGGGGGGAAAGGTGAAAAACTGTTTTTT.

This rearrangement joins TRBV15 to TRBJ1-1, with D hard to call. The CDR3 covers 18 residues. CDR1 LNHNV and CDR2 YYDKDF come from the germline V gene (reference sequence). Trimming left V 0 bases short and J 0 bases short, with 17 bases between. This CDR3 is CATSRDRVGVRMNTEAFF. The CDR3 region has the DNA TGTGCCACCAGCAGAGATCGGGTCGGTGTTCGGATGAACACTGAAGCTTTCTTT.

As to this clone: The same CDR3 can be traced to other DNA sequences in this sample. This sequence joins TRBV9 and TRBJ1-2, with TRBD1 matching 9 bases. This CDR3 is built from 14 residues. Per the germline V gene, CDR1 is SGDLS and CDR2 is YYNGEE. V shed 2 bases, J shed 2 bases, and the junction held 1 base outside the gene matches. The CDR3 protein is CASSVGQGNYGYTF. Written as DNA, the CDR3 is TGTGCCAGCAGCGTTGGACAGGGGAACTATGGCTACACCTTC.

The chain combines TRBV5-4 with TRBJ1-4, with 10 bases matching TRBD1. Trimming at V came to 4 bases and at J to 0 bases, leaving 6 bases not matched to a gene. This CDR3 is 17 amino acids long. Germline CDR1 and CDR2: SGHNT and YYREEE (reference sequence). CDR3 coding DNA: TGTGCCAGCAGCCTCAGACAGGGGGCAACAACTAATGAAAAACTGTTTTTT. Residues: CASSLRQGATTNEKLFF.

This clone occurred once. The chain couples TRBV7-2 to TRBJ2-3; D remains unclear. There are 14 residues in the CDR3. Germline values: CDR1 SGHTA, CDR2 FQGNSA. V was shortened by 6 bases and J by 0 bases, with 10 bases between the two germline ends. The CDR3 DNA reads as TGTGCCAGCAGTTACAGCCCTAGCACAGATACGCAGTATTTT. Its translation: CASSYSPSTDTQYF.

The chain joins TRBV19 to TRBJ1-2; no definite D call. V was trimmed by 4 bases and J by 5 bases, leaving 14 bases between them. The CDR3 runs 14 residues. The germline V gene has CDR1 LNHDA and CDR2 SQIVND (reference sequence). The chain's CDR3 is CASSTLRQTYGYTF. DNA for the CDR3: TGTGCCAGTAGTACTTTAAGGCAGACTTATGGCTACACCTTC.

As regards this clone: Because the CDR3's place on the DNA is in doubt, the DNA is left out and the CDR3 is given as listed by TCRdb. The rearrangement joins TRBV27 to TRBJ1-3. Germline V CDR1 and CDR2: MNHEY, SMNVEV (reference sequence). The CDR3 region is 15 residues in length, termini included. CDR3 protein: CASSSSGYSGNTIYF.

The chain links TRBV19 to TRBJ1-5; a possible D gene is TRBD1 (5 bases). Germline V gene lookup returns CDR1 LNHDA and CDR2 SQIVND (reference sequence). Trimming pared 3 bases from V and 5 bases from J, leaving 11 bases between. The CDR3 contains 14 residues. The CDR3 sequence is CASSMGLFDQPQHF. The CDR3 DNA follows: TGTGCCAGTAGTATGGGACTTTTTGATCAGCCCCAGCATTTT.

This rearrangement joins TRBV5-1 to TRBJ2-3; 14 nucleotides line up with TRBD2. Germline V gene sequence: CDR1 SGHRS, CDR2 YFSETQ. The CDR3 is made up of 18 amino acids. V gave up 0 bases and J gave up 1 base; unmatched junction bases: 4. The CDR3 DNA reads as TGCGCCAGCAGCTTGGGACTAGCGGGGGGGCGGCGCACAGATACGCAGTATTTT. Amino acid sequence: CASSLGLAGGRRTDTQYF. Looking up the rest from reference TRBV5-1 and TRBJ2-3 gives the full variable domain: KAGVTQTPRYLIKTRGQQVTLSCSPISGHRSVSWYQQTPGQGLQFLFEYFSETQRNKGNFPGRFSGRQFSNSRSEMNVSTLELGDSALYLCASSLGLAGGRRTDTQYFGPGTRLTVL.

The chain is built from TRBV6-6 and TRBJ1-2, with a possible D match to TRBD1 (6 bases). Germline CDR1 and CDR2: MNHNY and SVGAGI (reference sequence). Deletions cut 7 bases from V and 6 bases from J, with 27 bases between. The CDR3 length is 17 residues. Here the CDR3 reads CASIRGAGSRELNGYTF. For the CDR3, the DNA is TGTGCCAGCATTCGGGGGGCAGGGAGTAGGGAACTGAATGGCTACACCTTC.

The chain links TRBV6-2 or TRBV6-3 to TRBJ1-6, with D perhaps TRBD1 (6 bases). This CDR3 comprises 15 residues. Trimming removed 0 bases from V and 9 bases from J, with 12 bases in between. Germline V gene sequence: CDR1 MNHEY, CDR2 SVGEGT. The CDR3 protein is CASSYSGQGTSPLHF. The CDR3 nucleotides read TGTGCCAGCAGTTACTCGGGGCAGGGGACTTCACCCCTCCACTTT.

The rearrangement joins TRBV19 to TRBJ1-1; 8 nucleotides agree with TRBD1. CDR1 LNHDA and CDR2 SQIVND come from the germline V gene (reference sequence). CDR3 length equals 16 residues. Losses at the gene ends were 3 bases for V and 1 base for J; bases not matched to a gene: 7. The CDR3 coding sequence is TGTGCCAGTAGTATCGGTACCAGGGGGCCGAACACTGAAGCTTTCTTT. As protein: CASSIGTRGPNTEAFF.

The chain uses TRBV29-1 and TRBJ2-2; 9 bases fit TRBD1. V was pared by 7 bases and J by 7 bases, with 7 bases of the junction left unmatched. The CDR3 spans 13 residues. From germline, CDR1 is SQVTM and CDR2 ANQGSEA. CDR3 nucleotides: TGCAGCGCGGGAAGGGACAGGGTCGGGGAGCTGTTTTTT. Protein product: CSAGRDRVGELFF.

This rearrangement joins TRBV19 to TRBJ1-5; 7 positions agree with TRBD1. With V trimmed by 1 base and J by 4 bases, 7 bases remained unmatched. Germline values: CDR1 LNHDA, CDR2 SQIVND (reference sequence). The CDR3 length is 16 residues. Here the CDR3 reads CASSIAATGTNQPQHF. In DNA form, the CDR3 reads TGTGCCAGTAGTATAGCCGCGACAGGGACGAATCAGCCCCAGCATTTT.

This chain joins TRBV7-2 and TRBJ2-7; 8 positions match TRBD1. The CDR3 covers 15 residues. CDR1 SGHTA and CDR2 FQGNSA come from the germline V gene. V was clipped by 1 base and J by 2 bases; unmatched bases: 4. The CDR3 loop is CASSLGTGFTYEQYF. The CDR3, as DNA: TGTGCCAGCAGCTTAGGGACAGGGTTTACCTACGAGCAGTACTTC.